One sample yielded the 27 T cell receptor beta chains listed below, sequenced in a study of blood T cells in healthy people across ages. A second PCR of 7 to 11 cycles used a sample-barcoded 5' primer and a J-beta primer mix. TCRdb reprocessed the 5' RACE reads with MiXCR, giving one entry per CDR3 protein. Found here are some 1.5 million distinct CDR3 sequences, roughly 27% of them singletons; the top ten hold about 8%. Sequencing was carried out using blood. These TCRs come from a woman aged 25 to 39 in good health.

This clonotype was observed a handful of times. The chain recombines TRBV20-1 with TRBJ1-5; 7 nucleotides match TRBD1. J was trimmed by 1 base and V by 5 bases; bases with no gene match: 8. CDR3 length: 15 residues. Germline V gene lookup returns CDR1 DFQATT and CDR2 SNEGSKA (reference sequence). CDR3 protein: CSAARDRVSNQPQHF. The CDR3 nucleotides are TGCAGTGCTGCCCGGGACAGAGTGAGCAATCAGCCCCAGCATTTT.

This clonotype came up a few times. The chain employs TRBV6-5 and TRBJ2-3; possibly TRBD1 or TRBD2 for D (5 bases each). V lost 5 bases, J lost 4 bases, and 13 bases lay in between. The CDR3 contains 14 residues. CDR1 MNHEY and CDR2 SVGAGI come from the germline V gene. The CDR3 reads CASSRGSPADTQYF. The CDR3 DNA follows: TGTGCCAGCAGTCGGGGCTCTCCCGCAGATACGCAGTATTTT.

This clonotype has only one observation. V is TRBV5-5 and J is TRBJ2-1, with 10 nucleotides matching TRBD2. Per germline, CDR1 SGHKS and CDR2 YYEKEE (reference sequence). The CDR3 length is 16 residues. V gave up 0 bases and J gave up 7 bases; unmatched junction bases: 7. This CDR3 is CASSLAPAGGSNEQFF. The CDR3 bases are TGTGCCAGCAGCTTGGCCCCAGCGGGGGGGAGTAATGAGCAGTTCTTC.

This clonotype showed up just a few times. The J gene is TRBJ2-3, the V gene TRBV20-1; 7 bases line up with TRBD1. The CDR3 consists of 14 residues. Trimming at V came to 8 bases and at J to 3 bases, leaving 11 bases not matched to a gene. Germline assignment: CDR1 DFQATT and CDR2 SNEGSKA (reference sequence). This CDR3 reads CSTTTGFLTDTQYF. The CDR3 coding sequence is TGCAGTACCACGACAGGGTTCTTGACAGATACGCAGTATTTT.

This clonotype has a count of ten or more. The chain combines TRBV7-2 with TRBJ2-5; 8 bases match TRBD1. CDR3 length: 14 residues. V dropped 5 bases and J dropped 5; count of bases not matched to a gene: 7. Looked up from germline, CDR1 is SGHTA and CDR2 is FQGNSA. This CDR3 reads CASSANRGAETQYF. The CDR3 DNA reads TGTGCCAGCAGCGCTAACAGGGGGGCTGAGACCCAGTACTTC.

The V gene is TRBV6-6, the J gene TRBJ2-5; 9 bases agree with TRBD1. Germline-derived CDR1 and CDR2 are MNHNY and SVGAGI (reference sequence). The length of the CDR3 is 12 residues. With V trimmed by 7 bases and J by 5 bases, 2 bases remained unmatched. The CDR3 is CASIGQGETQYF. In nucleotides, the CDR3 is TGTGCCAGCATCGGACAGGGGGAGACCCAGTACTTC.

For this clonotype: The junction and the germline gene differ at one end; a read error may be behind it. The CDR3 sequence: CASSYYSGNEQYF. CDR3 in DNA: TGTGCCAGCAGCTACTACTCCGGCAATGAGCAGTACTTC. The chain uses TRBV6-6 and TRBJ2-7; D gene ambiguous. The CDR3 totals 13 residues. In germline, CDR1 is MNHNY, CDR2 SVGAGI (reference sequence).

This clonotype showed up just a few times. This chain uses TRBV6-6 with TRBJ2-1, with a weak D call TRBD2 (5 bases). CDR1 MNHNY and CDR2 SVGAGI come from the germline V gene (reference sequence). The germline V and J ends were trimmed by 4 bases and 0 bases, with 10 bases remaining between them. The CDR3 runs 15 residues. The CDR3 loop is CASSLTTPSYNEQFF. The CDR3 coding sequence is TGTGCCAGCAGTTTGACTACACCCTCCTACAATGAGCAGTTCTTC.

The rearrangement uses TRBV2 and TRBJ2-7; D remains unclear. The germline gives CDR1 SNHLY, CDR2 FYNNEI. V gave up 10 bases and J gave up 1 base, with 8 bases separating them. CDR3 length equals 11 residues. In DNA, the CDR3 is TGTGCCAACGGGCTATCCTACGAGCAGTACTTC. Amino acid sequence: CANGLSYEQYF.

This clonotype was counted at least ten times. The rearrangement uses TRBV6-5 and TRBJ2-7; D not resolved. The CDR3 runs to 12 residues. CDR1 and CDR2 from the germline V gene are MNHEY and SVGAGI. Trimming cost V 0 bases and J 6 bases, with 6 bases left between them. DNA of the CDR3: TGTGCCAGCAGTTACTCGCTGGGCGAGCAGTACTTC. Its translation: CASSYSLGEQYF.

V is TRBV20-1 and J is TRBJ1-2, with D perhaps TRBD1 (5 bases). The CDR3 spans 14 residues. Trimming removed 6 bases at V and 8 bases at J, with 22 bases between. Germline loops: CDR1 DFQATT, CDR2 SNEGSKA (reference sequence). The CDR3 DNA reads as TGCAGTGCACGCGTAGGGGCCAGGGTCGGCGGCTACACCTTC. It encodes CSARVGARVGGYTF.

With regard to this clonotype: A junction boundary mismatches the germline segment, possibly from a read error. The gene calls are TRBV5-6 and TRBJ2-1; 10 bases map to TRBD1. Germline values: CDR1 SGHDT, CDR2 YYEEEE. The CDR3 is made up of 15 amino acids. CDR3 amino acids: CASSSTGGAHKEQFF. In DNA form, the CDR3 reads TGTGCCAGCAGCTCGACAGGGGGCGCACACAAGGAGCAGTTCTTC.

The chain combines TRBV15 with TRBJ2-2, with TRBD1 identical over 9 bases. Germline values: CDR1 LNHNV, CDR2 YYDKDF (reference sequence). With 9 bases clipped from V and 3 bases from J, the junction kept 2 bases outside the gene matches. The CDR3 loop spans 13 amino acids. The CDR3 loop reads CATRQGDTGELFF. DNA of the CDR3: TGTGCCACTCGACAGGGGGACACCGGGGAGCTGTTTTTT.

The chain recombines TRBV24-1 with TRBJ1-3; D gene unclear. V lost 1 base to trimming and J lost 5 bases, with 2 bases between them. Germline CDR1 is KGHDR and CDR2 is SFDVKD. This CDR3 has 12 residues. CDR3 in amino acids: CATSDFRNTIYF. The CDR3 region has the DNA TGTGCCACCAGTGATTTTCGAAACACCATATATTTT.

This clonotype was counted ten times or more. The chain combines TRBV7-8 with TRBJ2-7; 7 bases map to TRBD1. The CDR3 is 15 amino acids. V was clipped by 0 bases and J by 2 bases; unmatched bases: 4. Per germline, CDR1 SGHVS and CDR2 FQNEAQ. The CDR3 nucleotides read TGTGCCAGCAGCTTAGCGGTGCAGGGGGCCTACGAGCAGTACTTC. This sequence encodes CASSLAVQGAYEQYF.

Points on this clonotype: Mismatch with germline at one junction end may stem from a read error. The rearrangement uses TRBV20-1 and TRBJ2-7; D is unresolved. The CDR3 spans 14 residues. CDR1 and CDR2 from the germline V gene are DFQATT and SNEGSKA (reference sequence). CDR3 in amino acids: CSARGPRPSYEQYF. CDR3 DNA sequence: TGCAGTGCTAGAGGTCCCCGTCCTTCCTACGAGCAATACTTC.

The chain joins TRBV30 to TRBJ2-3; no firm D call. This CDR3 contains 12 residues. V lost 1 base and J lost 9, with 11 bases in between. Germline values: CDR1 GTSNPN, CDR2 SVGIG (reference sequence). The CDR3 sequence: CAWSALLGTQYF. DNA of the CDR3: TGTGCCTGGAGTGCCCTGTTGGGAACGCAGTATTTT.

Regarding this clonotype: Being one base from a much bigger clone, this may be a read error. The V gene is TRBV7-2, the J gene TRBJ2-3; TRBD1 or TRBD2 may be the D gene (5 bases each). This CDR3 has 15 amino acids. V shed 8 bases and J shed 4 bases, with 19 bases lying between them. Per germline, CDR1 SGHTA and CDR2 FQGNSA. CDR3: CASAAIEGFADTQYF. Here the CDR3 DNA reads TGTGCCAGCGCCGCCATTGAGGGGTTCGCAGATACGCAGTATTTT.

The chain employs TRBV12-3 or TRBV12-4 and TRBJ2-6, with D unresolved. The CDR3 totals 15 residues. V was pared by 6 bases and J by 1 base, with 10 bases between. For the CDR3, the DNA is TGTGCCAGCAGACATACCTCATCTGGGGCCAACGTCCTGACTTTC. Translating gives CASRHTSSGANVLTF.

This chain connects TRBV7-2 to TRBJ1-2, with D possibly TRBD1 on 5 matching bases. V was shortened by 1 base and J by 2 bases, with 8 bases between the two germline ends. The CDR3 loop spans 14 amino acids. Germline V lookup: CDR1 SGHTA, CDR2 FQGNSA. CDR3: CASSLDWTNYGYTF. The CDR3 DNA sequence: TGTGCCAGCAGCTTAGACTGGACAAACTATGGCTACACCTTC.

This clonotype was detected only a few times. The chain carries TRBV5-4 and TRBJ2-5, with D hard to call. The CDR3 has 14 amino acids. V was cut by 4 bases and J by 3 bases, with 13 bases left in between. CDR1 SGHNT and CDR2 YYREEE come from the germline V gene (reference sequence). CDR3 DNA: TGTGCCAGCAGCCGTAGGGCGGATGAAGAGACCCAGTACTTC. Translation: CASSRRADEETQYF.

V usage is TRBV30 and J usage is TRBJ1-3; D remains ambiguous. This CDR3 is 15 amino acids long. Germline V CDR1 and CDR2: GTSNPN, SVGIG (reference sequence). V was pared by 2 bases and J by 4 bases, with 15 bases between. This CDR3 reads CAWSPEGLRGNTIYF. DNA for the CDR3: TGTGCCTGGAGTCCTGAGGGCTTGAGGGGAAACACCATATATTTT.

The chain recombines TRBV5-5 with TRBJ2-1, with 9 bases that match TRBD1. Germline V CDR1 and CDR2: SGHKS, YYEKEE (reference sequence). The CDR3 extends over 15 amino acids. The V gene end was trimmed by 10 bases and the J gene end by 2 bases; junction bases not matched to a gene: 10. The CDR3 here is CADSAGQGPYNEQFF. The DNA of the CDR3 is TGTGCCGACTCAGCGGGACAGGGCCCCTACAATGAGCAGTTCTTC.

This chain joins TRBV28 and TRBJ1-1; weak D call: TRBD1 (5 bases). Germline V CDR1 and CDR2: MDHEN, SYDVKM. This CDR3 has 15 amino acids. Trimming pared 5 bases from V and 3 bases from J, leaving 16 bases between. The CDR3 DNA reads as TGTGCCAGCAGTGGGGCAGGTACGGGAGACACTGAAGCTTTCTTT. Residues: CASSGAGTGDTEAFF.

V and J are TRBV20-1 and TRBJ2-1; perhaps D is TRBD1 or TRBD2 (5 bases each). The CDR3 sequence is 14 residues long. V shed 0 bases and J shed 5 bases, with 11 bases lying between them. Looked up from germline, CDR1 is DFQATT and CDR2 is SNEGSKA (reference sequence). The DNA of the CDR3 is TGCAGTGCTAGAGAGGGGGATCTCAACAATGAGCAGTTCTTC. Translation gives CSAREGDLNNEQFF.

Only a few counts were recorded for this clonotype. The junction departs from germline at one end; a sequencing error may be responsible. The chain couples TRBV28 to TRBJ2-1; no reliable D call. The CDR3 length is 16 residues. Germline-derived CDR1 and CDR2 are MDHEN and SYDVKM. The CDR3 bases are TGTGCCAGCAGCCCCACCGATTTCGCCTCCTACAATAAGCAGTTCTTC. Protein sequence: CASSPTDFASYNKQFF. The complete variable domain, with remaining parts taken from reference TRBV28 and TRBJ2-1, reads DVKVTQSSRYLVKRTGEKVFLECVQDMDHENMFWYRQDPGLGLRLIYFSYDVKMKEKGDIPEGYSVSREKKERFSLILESASTNQTSMYLCASSPTDFASYNKQFFGPGTRLTVL.

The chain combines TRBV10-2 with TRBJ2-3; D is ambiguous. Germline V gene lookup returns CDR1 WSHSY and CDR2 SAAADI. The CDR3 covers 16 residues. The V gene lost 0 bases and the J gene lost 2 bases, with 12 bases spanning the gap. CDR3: CASSESLPSVTDTQYF. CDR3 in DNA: TGCGCCAGCAGTGAGTCGCTACCAAGCGTCACAGATACGCAGTATTTT.